The 30 T cell receptor beta chains given below trace back to one sample, sequenced in a study of blood T cell repertoires in COVID-19 (dated by TCRdb to about 2020). Libraries were built with the immunoSEQ multiplex PCR assay. Drawn from immuneACCESS, this table holds only the in-frame rearrangements with V and J called that TCRdb kept. Clones are partly lost; checked studies trace under half to an unresolved V gene and leave the rest unexplained. This sample holds roughly 77,000 clones; more than 80% were observed only once. The ten largest clones represent approximately 6.8% of the sample. Input material: peripheral blood. The receptors stem from an elderly woman with active COVID-19.

The chain uses TRBV6-5 and TRBJ2-1; maybe TRBD2 (5 bases). Trimming removed 7 bases from V and 3 bases from J, with 16 bases in between. The CDR3 totals 15 residues. Germline lookup yields CDR1 MNHEY and CDR2 SVGAGI. The CDR3 protein is CASTPSGSGYNEQFF. The DNA for the CDR3 is TGTGCCAGCACCCCGTCAGGAAGCGGCTACAATGAGCAGTTCTTC.

The J gene is TRBJ1-1, the V gene TRBV29-1; no clear D gene. The germline V gene encodes CDR1 SQVTM and CDR2 ANQGSEA. This CDR3 is built from 12 residues. V lost 5 bases and J 3 bases, leaving 10 bases between the germline ends. CDR3 sequence reads: CSVSDGDTEAFF. CDR3 DNA: TGCAGCGTTTCGGACGGGGACACTGAAGCTTTCTTT.

V is TRBV5-4 and J is TRBJ2-3; TRBD2 matches at 9 bases. The CDR3 runs 16 residues. CDR1 and CDR2 (germline): SGHNT, YYREEE (reference sequence). The V gene end was trimmed by 1 base and the J gene end by 2 bases; junction bases not matched to a gene: 5. This CDR3 is CASSLFASGITDTQYF. The CDR3 DNA reads TGTGCCAGCAGCTTGTTTGCTAGCGGGATCACAGATACGCAGTATTTT.

The V call is TRBV15, the J call TRBJ2-7; D call uncertain. Germline values: CDR1 LNHNV, CDR2 YYDKDF (reference sequence). This CDR3 contains 14 residues. The germline V and J ends were trimmed by 1 base and 3 bases, with 10 bases remaining between them. CDR3 region: CATSRGARSYEQYF. The CDR3, as DNA: TGTGCCACCAGCAGAGGAGCGAGAAGCTACGAGCAGTACTTC.

The V gene is TRBV23-1, the J gene TRBJ2-5; D gene unclear. TRBV23-1 is noted as an ORF with a role that remains uncertain. This CDR3 contains 16 residues. With 0 bases removed from V and 7 bases from J, the gap between germline ends came to 18 bases. The CDR3 sequence: CASSQSCTNPAGTQYF. CDR3 DNA: TGCGCCAGCAGTCAATCCTGTACCAATCCCGCCGGGACCCAGTACTTC.

This sequence joins TRBV30 and TRBJ2-7, with D unresolved. The CDR3 consists of 14 residues. V lost 0 bases and J lost 2, with 11 bases in between. Per germline, CDR1 GTSNPN and CDR2 SVGIG (reference sequence). CDR3 residues: CAWSVRRRTYEQYF. The DNA for the CDR3 is TGTGCCTGGAGTGTCCGACGGAGAACCTACGAGCAGTACTTC.

The V gene is TRBV28, the J gene TRBJ2-1; D ambiguous. The germline gives CDR1 MDHEN, CDR2 SYDVKM. This CDR3 is built from 13 residues. V was shortened by 1 base and J by 7 bases, with 8 bases between the two germline ends. CDR3 nucleotides: TGTGCCAGCAGTTTATCTCTATGGAATGAGCAGTTCTTC. It is translated as CASSLSLWNEQFF.

The rearrangement uses TRBV27 and TRBJ2-5; maybe TRBD1 (5 bases). The ends were cut back, 10 bases at V and 5 bases at J, with 20 bases in the middle. Germline V gene lookup returns CDR1 MNHEY and CDR2 SMNVEV (reference sequence). This CDR3 has 14 amino acids. This CDR3 is CAIGAGGAPETQYF. The CDR3 DNA reads TGTGCCATCGGTGCAGGTGGGGCTCCGGAGACCCAGTACTTC.

This chain joins TRBV18 and TRBJ2-2; a possible D gene is TRBD2 (7 bases). Looked up from germline, CDR1 is KGHSH and CDR2 is LQKENI. The CDR3 runs to 17 residues. The V end lost 3 bases, the J end lost 7 bases, and 21 bases lay between the germline ends. CDR3 sequence (DNA): TGTGCCAGCTCACCGCCGGGGGGCGCCGGTTTCAACGGGGAGCTGTTTTTT. Its protein product is CASSPPGGAGFNGELFF.

The chain joins TRBV19 to TRBJ1-5; TRBD1 agrees at 8 bases. CDR3 length equals 16 residues. Trimming removed 5 bases from V and 0 bases from J; junction bases left unmatched: 6. Germline V gene lookup returns CDR1 LNHDA and CDR2 SQIVND (reference sequence). The CDR3 region is CASSGPTGDSNQPQHF. The CDR3 region has the DNA TGTGCCAGTAGTGGCCCGACAGGGGATAGCAATCAGCCCCAGCATTTT.

The J gene is TRBJ1-4, the V gene TRBV28, with a weak D call TRBD1 (5 bases). The V gene lost 7 bases and the J gene lost 6 bases, with 15 bases spanning the gap. CDR1 is MDHEN and CDR2 is SYDVKM in the germline V gene. The CDR3 is 14 residues long. Here the CDR3 reads CASTRSGGYEKLFF. Here the CDR3 DNA reads TGTGCCAGCACTAGGTCGGGGGGGTATGAAAAACTGTTTTTT.

The chain links TRBV18 to TRBJ1-4; TRBD1 might be the D (5 bases). In germline, CDR1 is KGHSH, CDR2 LQKENI. This CDR3 has 13 amino acids. Trimming pared 7 bases from V and 4 bases from J, leaving 10 bases between. The CDR3 sequence: CASFRGINEKLFF. In DNA form, the CDR3 reads TGTGCCAGCTTCCGGGGGATTAATGAAAAACTGTTTTTT.

This clone has just a few counts. The V and J genes are TRBV7-9 and TRBJ2-5; D possibly corresponds to TRBD2 (5 bases). The CDR3 is 13 amino acids. V was shortened by 5 bases and J by 7 bases, with 14 bases between the two germline ends. Germline loops: CDR1 SEHNR, CDR2 FQNEAQ (reference sequence). CDR3 sequence (DNA): TGTGCCAGCAGCGGAAGCGGCCCGGGGACCCAGTACTTC. Its translation: CASSGSGPGTQYF.

The CDR3 loop is CAISDHSTGTSIDNEQFF. Here the CDR3 DNA reads TGTGCCATCAGTGACCACTCAACCGGGACTAGCATCGACAATGAGCAGTTCTTC. V is TRBV10-3 and J is TRBJ2-1; 9 bases align to TRBD2. Germline assignment: CDR1 ENHRY and CDR2 SYGVKD. After removal of 3 bases from V and 5 bases from J, the junction contained 14 bases not matched to a gene. The CDR3 has 18 amino acids.

The chain has TRBV6-2 or TRBV6-3 and TRBJ1-2; D not resolved. Per germline, CDR1 MNHEY and CDR2 SVGEGT. Trimming removed 6 bases from V and 3 bases from J, with 11 bases in between. The CDR3 runs 13 residues. CDR3 sequence: CASSDRQDYGYTF. The CDR3 nucleotides are TGTGCCAGCAGCGACCGACAAGACTATGGCTACACCTTC.

J is TRBJ2-7 and V is TRBV28; D is perhaps TRBD2 (7 bases). Germline-derived CDR1 and CDR2 are MDHEN and SYDVKM. This CDR3 contains 17 residues. The V end was cut by 5 bases, the J end by 1 base, with 21 bases between. In nucleotides, the CDR3 is TGTGCCAGCAGTCAAATGGGACCGGGGGGCTATTCCTACGAGCAGTACTTC. Translating it yields CASSQMGPGGYSYEQYF.

The V call is TRBV7-9, the J call TRBJ1-1; D ambiguous. V was trimmed by 1 base and J by 1 base, leaving 7 bases between them. In germline, CDR1 is SEHNR, CDR2 FQNEAQ (reference sequence). This CDR3 spans 14 amino acids. CDR3 nucleotide sequence: TGTGCCAGCAGCTTAGAATGGGCGAACACTGAAGCTTTCTTT. Translated: CASSLEWANTEAFF.

V usage is TRBV18 and J usage is TRBJ1-4, with 8 bases that match TRBD1. The V gene end was trimmed by 5 bases and the J gene end by 7 bases; junction bases not matched to a gene: 9. Germline-derived CDR1 and CDR2 are KGHSH and LQKENI. The CDR3 is 15 residues long. The CDR3 DNA reads as TGTGCCAGCTCAGGGTTTACCGGGACAGGTGAAAAACTGTTTTTT. This codes for CASSGFTGTGEKLFF.

The chain links TRBV7-9 to TRBJ1-6, with D uncertain. Germline-derived CDR1 and CDR2 are SEHNR and FQNEAQ (reference sequence). The CDR3 has 12 residues. The ends were cut back, 3 bases at V and 14 bases at J, with 11 bases in the middle. The CDR3: CASSLARGSLHF. Written as DNA, the CDR3 is TGTGCCAGCAGCTTGGCCCGAGGGTCCCTCCACTTT. Variable domain in full (rest from reference TRBV7-9 and TRBJ1-6): DTGVSQNPRHKITKRGQNVTFRCDPISEHNRLYWYRQTLGQGPEFLTYFQNEAQLEKSRLLSDRFSAERPKGSFSTLEIQRTEQGDSAMYLCASSLARGSLHFGNGTRLTVT.

The V call is TRBV19, the J call TRBJ1-2, with 7 nucleotides matching TRBD1. After removal of 8 bases from V and 7 bases from J, the junction contained 7 bases not matched to a gene. The germline V gene has CDR1 LNHDA and CDR2 SQIVND (reference sequence). The CDR3 spans 12 residues. CDR3 DNA: TGTGCCAGTGTCGGGACAGAGAGTGGCTACACCTTC. It is translated as CASVGTESGYTF.

The chain combines TRBV5-4 with TRBJ2-3, with D tentatively TRBD2 (6 bases). The CDR3 spans 14 residues. The V gene's germline CDR1 is SGHNT and CDR2 YYREEE (reference sequence). V was shortened by 1 base and J by 3 bases, with 9 bases between the two germline ends. The CDR3 spells CASSLLAGTDTQYF. DNA for the CDR3: TGTGCCAGCAGCTTGCTCGCGGGGACAGATACGCAGTATTTT. Drawing the rest from reference TRBV5-4 and TRBJ2-3, the complete variable domain is ETGVTQSPTHLIKTRGQQVTLRCSSQSGHNTVSWYQQALGQGPQFIFQYYREEENGRGNFPPRFSGLQFPNYSSELNVNALELDDSALYLCASSLLAGTDTQYFGPGTRLTVL.

The chain carries TRBV15 and TRBJ1-2; TRBD1 might be the D (5 bases). Germline assignment: CDR1 LNHNV and CDR2 YYDKDF (reference sequence). Trimming pared 0 bases from V and 0 bases from J, leaving 11 bases between. The CDR3 loop spans 16 amino acids. CDR3 nucleotides: TGTGCCACCAGCAGAGATAGGACAAGATCTAACTATGGCTACACCTTC. Translation: CATSRDRTRSNYGYTF.

This chain joins TRBV28 and TRBJ1-2; 9 positions match TRBD1. The CDR3 contains 15 residues. V dropped 5 bases and J dropped 4; count of bases not matched to a gene: 8. CDR1 and CDR2 (germline): MDHEN, SYDVKM. The CDR3 loop is CASSRLTGGRYGYTF. The CDR3 nucleotides read TGTGCCAGCAGTCGATTAACAGGGGGCCGCTATGGCTACACCTTC.

The chain employs TRBV6-2 or TRBV6-3 and TRBJ2-1, with 12 bases matching TRBD2. The CDR3 consists of 16 residues. J was trimmed by 7 bases and V by 2 bases; bases with no gene match: 6. In germline, CDR1 is MNHEY, CDR2 SVGEGT. CDR3 amino acids: CASSYPLAGGRNEQFF. The CDR3 DNA follows: TGTGCCAGCAGTTACCCTCTAGCGGGAGGGAGGAATGAGCAGTTCTTC.

This clone was observed once. J is TRBJ2-5 and V is TRBV12-5; tentatively, D is TRBD2 (6 bases). CDR1 is LGHNT, CDR2 FRNRAP, per germline. Trimming removed 5 bases at V and 3 bases at J, with 10 bases between. CDR3 length: 13 residues. CDR3 DNA: TGTGCTAGTGGTATTTTAGCGGAAGAGACCCAGTACTTC. It is translated as CASGILAEETQYF.

The chain has TRBV6-5 and TRBJ2-7; perhaps TRBD2 as D (6 bases). Between the trimmed V and J ends, which lost 2 bases and 5 bases, there was a span of 10 bases. This CDR3 has 13 residues. CDR1 is MNHEY and CDR2 is SVGAGI in the germline V gene. CDR3 region: CASSYTSYNEQYF. The CDR3, as DNA: TGTGCCAGCAGTTACACTAGCTACAACGAGCAGTACTTC.

This clone appeared once. The rearrangement uses TRBV2 and TRBJ1-2; TRBD1 is a possible D gene (6 bases). The V gene's germline CDR1 is SNHLY and CDR2 FYNNEI. The CDR3 extends over 13 amino acids. V was clipped by 6 bases and J by 8 bases, with 16 bases between them. CDR3 DNA sequence: TGTGCCAGCAGCGTTTTCGGGGGGGCCGGCTACACCTTC. It translates to CASSVFGGAGYTF. Filled out from reference TRBV2 and TRBJ1-2, the complete variable domain reads EPEVTQTPSHQVTQMGQEVILRCVPISNHLYFYWYRQILGQKVEFLVSFYNNEISEKSEIFDDQFSVERPDGSNFTLKIRSTKLEDSAMYFCASSVFGGAGYTFGSGTRLTVV.

In its sample, this clone was seen once. CDR3 in amino acids: CASSHLSGRAVQETQYF. The CDR3 nucleotides read TGTGCCAGCAGCCACCTTAGCGGGAGGGCAGTCCAAGAGACCCAGTACTTC. This rearrangement joins TRBV3-1 (or the pseudogene TRBV3-2) to TRBJ2-5, with 11 nucleotides matching TRBD2. V gave up 3 bases and J gave up 1 base; unmatched junction bases: 7. Per germline, CDR1 LGHDT and CDR2 YNNKEL (reference sequence). The CDR3 consists of 17 residues.

This clone has a handful of counts. The rearrangement uses TRBV5-6 and TRBJ2-3; no reliable D call. The CDR3 has 12 amino acids. From germline, CDR1 is SGHDT and CDR2 YYEEEE. V lost 0 bases, J lost 5 bases, and 4 bases lay in between. The CDR3 sequence is CASSLVGDTQYF. The CDR3 region has the DNA TGTGCCAGCAGCTTGGTCGGAGATACGCAGTATTTT.

This sequence joins TRBV5-1 and TRBJ2-5, with a tentative D call TRBD2 (5 bases). Trimming removed 2 bases at V and 5 bases at J, with 10 bases between. Germline-derived CDR1 and CDR2 are SGHRS and YFSETQ. The CDR3 runs to 13 residues. The CDR3 DNA sequence: TGCGCCAGCAGCTTAGACCTAGCCGAGACCCAGTACTTC. Translating it yields CASSLDLAETQYF.